This TCR beta chain was sequenced during a study of cytomegalovirus exposure and HLA in healthy donors. Germline V gene sequence: CDR1 LNHNV, CDR2 YYDKDF (reference sequence). V gave up 3 bases and J gave up 4 bases; unmatched junction bases: 9. CDR3 size: 16 residues. Worth noting for this clone: The antigen remains unidentified.

General observations from the study: On later analysis, the bulk of CMV-associated TCR beta chains appeared to be HLA-restricted. The authors assumed roughly uniform sequencing depth across donors for presence/absence analyses.

A multiplex PCR was run with 60 Vbeta primers and 13 Jbeta primers. Clones were sequenced by immunoSEQ multiplex PCR, and TCRdb holds only the in-frame ones, with some missing. This sample carries about 36,000 clones, approximately 74% of them seen once, and the ten largest clones take about 7%. The donors comprised healthy bone marrow donors. This clonotype originated in a young man in good health and CMV-seronegative. Material: PBMCs. The rearrangement links TRBV15 to TRBJ2-3; 8 positions agree with TRBD2. The CDR3 DNA reads as TGTGCCACCAGCAGTTATCCAGGACTAGCCGCAGATACGCAGTATTTT. It encodes CATSSYPGLAADTQYF.